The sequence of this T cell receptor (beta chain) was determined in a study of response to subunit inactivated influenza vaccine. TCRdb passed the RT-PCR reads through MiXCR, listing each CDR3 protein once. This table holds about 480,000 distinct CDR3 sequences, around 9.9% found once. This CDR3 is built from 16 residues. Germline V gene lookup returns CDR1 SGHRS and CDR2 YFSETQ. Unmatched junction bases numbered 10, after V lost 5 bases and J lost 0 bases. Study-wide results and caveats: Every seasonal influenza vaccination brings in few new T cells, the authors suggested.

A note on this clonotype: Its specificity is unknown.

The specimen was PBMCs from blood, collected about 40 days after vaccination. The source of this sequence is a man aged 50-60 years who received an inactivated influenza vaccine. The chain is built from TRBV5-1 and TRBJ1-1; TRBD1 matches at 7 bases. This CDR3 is CASRWGQRDLNTEAFF. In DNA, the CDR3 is TGCGCCAGCAGGTGGGGACAGAGGGACCTGAACACTGAAGCTTTCTTT.